The following is a TCR beta chain sequence with its context. Its target is not known. Gene names are mouse gene names. The read ends 1 residue early relative to the CDR3; the germline J gene fills the gap. The data were produced by immunoSEQ multiplex PCR, yet TCRdb's version contains in-frame clones alone and is incomplete. This sample has several thousand clones, with roughly 52% found just once. This entry is derived from a study of tissue T cells after allogeneic stem cell transplantation. Study-level points and caveats: Blood and spleen captured only part of the tissue TCR repertoire. Sampling depth was limited, and the cohort was small and clinically varied. Motif-based clustering found tissue-specific repertoire signatures shared across patients, though few clones were shared.

Noted time point: mouse harvest day 7 after allogeneic transplant. Mouse grafts combined 10^7 T-cell-depleted bone marrow cells with 10^6 splenic CD5+ T cells. This mouse GVHD model was MHC-mismatched B6 to BALB/c, profiled day 7 or 14. Deletions cut 5 bases from V and 7 bases from J, with 9 bases between. Germline V CDR1 and CDR2: SNHLY, FYNGKV (reference sequence). The length of the CDR3 is 13 residues. The V gene is TRBV3, the J gene TRBJ1-6; maybe TRBD1 (6 bases). TRBJ1-6 is treated as an ORF (open reading frame) with a function not yet certain. This sequence was found in a female BALB/c mouse given C57BL/6 T cells with graft-versus-host disease after an allogeneic hematopoietic cell transplant. The sequencing input was gut tissue. CDR3 sequence reads: CASSLDRNSPLYF. CDR3 bases read: TGTGCCAGCAGCCTCGACAGGAATTCGCCCCTCTAC.